This TCR beta chain originates from a study of CD8 T cells in ankylosing spondylitis. The CDR3 consists of 16 residues. The V gene's germline CDR1 is DFQATT and CDR2 SNEGSKA (reference sequence). The junction had 13 bases not matched to a gene; V was cut back by 4 bases and J by 8 bases. General study points: Ankylosing spondylitis blood appeared to carry a characteristic TCR beta motif of roughly eight highly homologous variants. Past studies reported some motif variants in reactive arthritis synovial fluid and blood.

A single record per CDR3 protein comes from TCRdb applying MiXCR to the 5' RACE reads. Of 300,000 to 400,000 distinct CDR3 sequences listed, 20% to 25% are singletons. The sample holds many counts of this clonotype. The antigen is unknown. This chain connects TRBV20-1 to TRBJ2-1, with 11 bases identical to TRBD2. The sequence derives from a male donor with ankylosing spondylitis. Sequencing used blood, either unsorted or a sorted T cell fraction (not recorded which). The CDR3 DNA is TGCAGTGCTATGGGACTAGCGGAGGGGGTGGGCGATGAGCAGTTCTTC. The encoded protein is CSAMGLAEGVGDEQFF.